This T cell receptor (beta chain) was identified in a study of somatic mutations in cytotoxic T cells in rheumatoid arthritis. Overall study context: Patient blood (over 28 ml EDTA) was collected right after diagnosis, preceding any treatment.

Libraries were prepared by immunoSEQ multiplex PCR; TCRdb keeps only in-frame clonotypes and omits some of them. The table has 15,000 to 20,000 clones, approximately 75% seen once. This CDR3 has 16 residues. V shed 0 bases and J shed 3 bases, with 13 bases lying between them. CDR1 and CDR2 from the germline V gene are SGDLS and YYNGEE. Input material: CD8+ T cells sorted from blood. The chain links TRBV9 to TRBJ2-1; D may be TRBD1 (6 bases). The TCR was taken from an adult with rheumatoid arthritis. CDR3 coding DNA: TGTGCCAGCAGCGTAGAAGGGGGACCCTTCTACAATGAGCAGTTCTTC. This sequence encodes CASSVEGGPFYNEQFF.